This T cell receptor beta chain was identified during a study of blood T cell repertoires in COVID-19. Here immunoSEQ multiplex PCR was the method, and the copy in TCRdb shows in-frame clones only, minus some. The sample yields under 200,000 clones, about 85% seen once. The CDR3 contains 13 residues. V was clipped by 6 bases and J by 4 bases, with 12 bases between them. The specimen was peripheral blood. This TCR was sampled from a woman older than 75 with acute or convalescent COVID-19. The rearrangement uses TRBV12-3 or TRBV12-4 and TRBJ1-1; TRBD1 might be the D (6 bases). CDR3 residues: CASRSTGPTEAFF. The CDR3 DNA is TGTGCCAGCAGGTCCACAGGGCCCACTGAAGCTTTCTTT.